These 19 T cell receptor beta chains came from one sample sequenced in a study of CD8 T cell repertoires and HIV-1 epitope variants. For these TCRs, the target antigens are not known. Sequencing used immunoSEQ multiplex PCR; TCRdb keeps in-frame clones, though not all of them. Of over 2,000 clones listed, roughly two thirds are singletons. Sequencing used cultured CD8+ T cells derived from PBMCs. These receptors came from a male donor with HIV.

The gene calls are TRBV6-5 and TRBJ1-2; D unresolved. From germline, CDR1 is MNHEY and CDR2 SVGAGI. This CDR3 has 13 residues. Trimming cost V 0 bases and J 8 bases, with 10 bases left between them. The chain's CDR3 is CASSYSRGSGYTF. CDR3 DNA: TGTGCCAGCAGTTACTCGAGAGGTTCGGGCTACACCTTC.

This clone is large in the sample. This sequence joins TRBV28 and TRBJ1-2; possible D gene TRBD1, 5 bases. In germline, CDR1 is MDHEN, CDR2 SYDVKM. The CDR3 loop spans 16 amino acids. Deletions cut 5 bases from V and 3 bases from J, with 19 bases between. The CDR3 DNA reads as TGTGCCAGCAGTATACGCCCGACAGATTTCGACTATGGCTACACCTTC. The encoded protein is CASSIRPTDFDYGYTF.

V is TRBV5-4 and J is TRBJ1-4; D possibly corresponds to TRBD1 (5 bases). V was trimmed by 4 bases and J by 4 bases, leaving 14 bases between them. The germline V gene encodes CDR1 SGHNT and CDR2 YYREEE (reference sequence). The CDR3 sequence is 15 residues long. CDR3 amino acids: CASSPGDGGNEKLFF. In DNA form, the CDR3 reads TGTGCCAGCAGCCCGGGGGACGGGGGTAATGAAAAACTGTTTTTT.

The chain combines TRBV4-3 with TRBJ1-2; D is uncertain. Trimming removed 0 bases at V and 3 bases at J, with 14 bases between. The CDR3 extends over 16 amino acids. Germline-derived CDR1 and CDR2 are LGHNA and YSLEER. The CDR3 spells CASSQDPPDLDYGYTF. The CDR3 nucleotides are TGCGCCAGCAGCCAAGATCCCCCAGACTTGGACTATGGCTACACCTTC.

V is TRBV7-6 and J is TRBJ2-2, with D uncertain. CDR1 and CDR2 (germline): SGHVS, FNYEAQ. The CDR3 consists of 13 residues. V dropped 2 bases and J dropped 7 bases, with 8 bases sitting between them. For the CDR3, the DNA is TGTGCCAGCAGCTTAAATACGGGCGGGGAGCTGTTTTTT. Amino acids: CASSLNTGGELFF.

The V call is TRBV19, the J call TRBJ1-1; no definite D call. V was trimmed by 0 bases and J by 2 bases, leaving 4 bases between them. The CDR3 covers 13 residues. CDR1 is LNHDA, CDR2 SQIVND, per germline (reference sequence). The CDR3 coding sequence is TGTGCCAGTAGTATAGAGGGAAACACTGAAGCTTTCTTT. Its protein is CASSIEGNTEAFF.

This sequence joins TRBV6-1 and TRBJ2-3; 7 bases fit TRBD2. This CDR3 has 15 residues. From germline, CDR1 is MNHNS and CDR2 SASEGT. J lost 3 bases, V lost 3 bases, and 6 bases had no gene match. The CDR3 spells CASSDRWEGTDTQYF. The CDR3 nucleotides are TGTGCCAGCAGTGATAGGTGGGAGGGAACAGATACGCAGTATTTT.

The V gene is TRBV7-9, the J gene TRBJ2-7; no clear D. Trimming stripped 0 bases from V and 0 bases from J, with 18 bases between. Germline V CDR1 and CDR2: SEHNR, FQNEAQ (reference sequence). This CDR3 is 18 amino acids long. The CDR3 loop is CASSLAGSSVRSSYEQYF. CDR3 in DNA: TGTGCCAGCAGCTTAGCGGGCAGTTCCGTTAGGAGCTCCTACGAGCAGTACTTC.

The chain combines TRBV29-1 with TRBJ2-1, with 11 bases lining up with TRBD2. Germline CDR1 is SQVTM and CDR2 is ANQGSEA. J lost 6 bases, V lost 5 bases, and 9 bases had no gene match. The CDR3 runs to 15 residues. In DNA form, the CDR3 reads TGCAGCGTTCGTCAACTAGCGGGAGTGGGCAATGAGCAGTTCTTC. Amino acids: CSVRQLAGVGNEQFF.

Concerning this clone itself: The junction departs from germline at one end; a sequencing error may be responsible. The chain uses TRBV27 and TRBJ2-1, with 12 bases lining up with TRBD2. The CDR3 contains 15 residues. CDR1 and CDR2 from the germline V gene are MNHEY and SMNVEV (reference sequence). Here the CDR3 DNA reads TGTGCCAGCACTTTACTAGCGGGGGGCCCTAATGAGCAGTTCTTC. This translates into CASTLLAGGPNEQFF.

The chain is built from TRBV15 and TRBJ2-7, with 9 bases identical to TRBD2. Trimming took 1 base from V and 2 from J; bases not matched to a gene: 9. Germline V gene sequence: CDR1 LNHNV, CDR2 YYDKDF (reference sequence). CDR3 length equals 17 residues. The DNA of the CDR3 is TGTGCCACCAGCAGAGCGGGGGTAGCGGGAGACGCCTACGAGCAGTACTTC. Protein: CATSRAGVAGDAYEQYF.

This chain connects TRBV11-2 to TRBJ1-5, with D possibly being TRBD1 (5 bases). The CDR3 sequence is 14 residues long. Trimming took 5 bases from V and 6 from J, leaving 14 bases between them. The germline gives CDR1 SGHAT, CDR2 FQNNGV. The CDR3 sequence: CASSRDQEGQPQHF. CDR3 in DNA: TGTGCCAGCAGCAGGGACCAGGAGGGTCAGCCCCAGCATTTT.

The rearrangement links TRBV7-5 to TRBJ1-5; the table's D gene call, TRBD1, was not cross checked with the DNA. TRBV7-5 is designated a pseudogene. This CDR3 comprises 19 residues. The CDR3 region has the DNA TGTGTCAGAATCAACAGTCCCGACAACAGGTCGAATAGCAATCAGCCCCAGCATTTT. Residues: CVRINSPDNRSNSNQPQHF.

The genes are TRBV29-1 and TRBJ2-2; D not resolved. The germline V gene has CDR1 SQVTM and CDR2 ANQGSEA. The CDR3 consists of 16 residues. V lost 0 bases and J lost 3, with 14 bases in between. The CDR3 DNA is TGCAGCGTTGAAGATCTTGGCGAGGCTGACACCGGGGAGCTGTTTTTT. It yields the protein CSVEDLGEADTGELFF.

The chain is built from TRBV7-9 and TRBJ2-1; D tentatively fits TRBD1 or TRBD2 (6 bases each). Germline V lookup: CDR1 SEHNR, CDR2 FQNEAQ (reference sequence). Trimming removed 8 bases at V and 9 bases at J, with 11 bases between. This CDR3 is 11 amino acids long. The CDR3 nucleotides are TGTGCCAGCTTACAGGGAGGTGAGCAGTTCTTC. This sequence encodes CASLQGGEQFF.

This clone was detected a few times. J is TRBJ1-1 and V is TRBV7-9; D is uncertain. Trimming stripped 1 base from V and 5 bases from J, with 2 bases between. The germline CDR1 and CDR2 sequences are SEHNR and FQNEAQ (reference sequence). CDR3 length: 11 residues. Here the CDR3 DNA reads TGTGCCAGCAGCTTAGATACTGAAGCTTTCTTT. This translates into CASSLDTEAFF.

The rearrangement joins TRBV14 to TRBJ1-6; possible D gene TRBD1, 5 bases. The length of the CDR3 is 16 residues. V gave up 0 bases and J gave up 2 bases, with 8 bases separating them. Germline V lookup: CDR1 SGHDN, CDR2 FVKESK. CDR3 nucleotides: TGTGCCAGCAGCCAAGAGTGGGGGGCCTATAATTCACCCCTCCACTTT. Protein sequence: CASSQEWGAYNSPLHF. The entire variable domain, with the rest obtained from reference TRBV14 and TRBJ1-6, is as follows: EAGVTQFPSHSVIEKGQTVTLRCDPISGHDNLYWYRRVMGKEIKFLLHFVKESKQDESGMPNNRFLAERTGGTYSTLKVQPAELEDSGVYFCASSQEWGAYNSPLHFGNGTRLTVT.

The chain combines TRBV7-9 with TRBJ1-1, with no clear D. V was shortened by 5 bases and J by 2 bases, with 12 bases between the two germline ends. The CDR3 has 14 residues. Germline lookup yields CDR1 SEHNR and CDR2 FQNEAQ (reference sequence). The DNA of the CDR3 is TGTGCCAGCAGCCCCACGGCGAGTAACACTGAAGCTTTCTTT. Amino acids: CASSPTASNTEAFF.

This chain uses TRBV4-2 with TRBJ2-7; weak D call: TRBD1 (5 bases). The germline V gene has CDR1 LGHNA and CDR2 YNFKEQ. The CDR3 loop spans 16 amino acids. Trimming shortened V by 1 base and J by 0 bases, and 13 bases separated the two germline ends. In DNA, the CDR3 is TGTGCCAGCAGCCAAGGTGCGTTGGACAACTCCTACGAGCAGTACTTC. Residues: CASSQGALDNSYEQYF.